The clone carrying this T cell receptor beta chain was detected once. Its specificity is not known. The data belong to a study of graft-versus-host responses after intestinal transplantation. Study-level information: Multivisceral, liver-intestinal, or isolated intestinal transplants were received by the recipients. Recipients were all induced with anti-thymocyte globulin, then given tacrolimus and steroids for around three years.

General study points: With peak circulating GvH clone levels came an association with early post-transplant HvG declines.

Produced via immunoSEQ multiplex PCR; TCRdb's table is partial and in-frame only. The repertoire consists of about 3,500 clones, with about 94% occurring once and the leading ten covering over 1%. This TCR came from a human patient who received an intestinal transplant, so some T cells may come from the graft donor. Sequences were derived from PBMCs, sampled 11 days after intestinal transplantation.

The CDR3 spells CASSIDRDDPYSNQPQHF. Written as DNA, the CDR3 is TGCGCCAGCAGCATTGACAGGGACGACCCCTATAGCAATCAGCCCCAGCATTTT. The V and J genes are TRBV5-1 and TRBJ1-5; TRBD1 matches 7 bases. This CDR3 contains 18 residues. Germline CDR1 is SGHRS and CDR2 is YFSETQ. With 4 bases clipped from V and 0 bases from J, the junction kept 13 bases outside the gene matches.